This T cell receptor beta chain was found in a study of technical replicates of blood from a few donors. The ends were cut back, 4 bases at V and 1 base at J, with 7 bases in the middle. This CDR3 contains 13 residues. Germline lookup yields CDR1 LNHDA and CDR2 SQIVND (reference sequence). Some clones are missing from TCRdb's copy, which holds only in-frame ones; the method was immunoSEQ multiplex PCR. The sample records more than 90,000 clones, approximately 96% being singletons. V is TRBV19 and J is TRBJ1-2, with D tentatively TRBD1 (6 bases). The sample consisted of T cells isolated from PBMCs. The clonotype originates from a human donor in good health. CDR3 sequence reads: CASSRTVNYGYTF. The CDR3 DNA follows: TGTGCCAGTAGTAGGACAGTTAACTATGGCTACACCTTC. The full variable domain, rest sourced from reference TRBV19 and TRBJ1-2, is DGGITQSPKYLFRKEGQNVTLSCEQNLNHDAMYWYRQDPGQGLRLIYYSQIVNDFQKGDIAEGYSVSREKKESFPLTVTSAQKNPTAFYLCASSRTVNYGYTFGSGTRLTVV.